This is a list of T cell receptor beta chains from one sample in a study of control samples from healthy donors and cancer patients. Some clones are missing from TCRdb's copy, which holds only in-frame ones; the method was immunoSEQ multiplex PCR. The sample yields approximately 40,000 clones, roughly 77% seen once. The specimen was formalin-fixed, paraffin-embedded tissue. The receptors were gathered from a male donor with melanoma. CDR3s include the opening cysteine and the closing phenylalanine or tryptophan. Fields, in order: D gene, J gene, V gene, clone size, CDR3 DNA, CDR3 protein. The D gene is left open where the match is weak. Where a row states a size, it is once, few, many or the class of an expanded clone; other rows omit it.

TRBD2 | TRBJ2-3 | TRBV9 | NA | TGTGCCAGCAGCGTAGGGGGGAAAGAAGGACTAGCGGGAGTGGCAGATACGCAGTATTTT | CASSVGGKEGLAGVADTQYF
TRBD2 | TRBJ2-7 | TRBV6-1 | NA | TGTGCCAGCAGTGAACTAGCGGGGACCCACTACGAGCAGTACTTC | CASSELAGTHYEQYF
NA | TRBJ2-3 | TRBV28 | NA | TGTGCCAGCAGTTCCCCTAGAAGCACGCAGTATTTT | CASSSPRSTQYF
NA | TRBJ2-3 | TRBV4-1 | NA | TGCGCCACCGCGCCAGACCTTGTTGGTACGCAGTATTTT | CATAPDLVGTQYF
NA | TRBJ1-2 | TRBV28 | NA | TGTGCCAGCAGTTCTAGGATCGGCTACACCTTC | CASSSRIGYTF
TRBD2 | TRBJ2-7 | TRBV29-1 | NA | TGCAGCGTGAAAGCGGGAGGGCCCGCATACGAGCAGTACTTC | CSVKAGGPAYEQYF
TRBD1 | TRBJ1-5 | TRBV10-3 | NA | TGTGCCATCAGTGGGACAGGGGGGGATCAGCCCCAGCATTTT | CAISGTGGDQPQHF
NA | TRBJ1-4 | TRBV7-9 | NA | TGTGCCAGCAGCCCCCTTTGGGGGGCAACTAATGAAAAACTGTTTTTT | CASSPLWGATNEKLFF
NA | TRBJ2-1 | TRBV27 | NA | TGTGCCAGTGGATGGCAGGTCCCTCCCCGGGAGCAGTTCTTC | CASGWQVPPREQFF
NA | TRBJ2-2 | TRBV27 | NA | TGTGCCAGCAGTTTACACAGTCGCTTAACCAACACCGGGGAGCTGTTTTTT | CASSLHSRLTNTGELFF
NA | TRBJ2-7 | TRBV5-1 | NA | TGCGCCAGCAGCTTGTCGACCCACTACGAGCAGTACTTC | CASSLSTHYEQYF
NA | TRBJ2-1 | TRBV18 | NA | TGTGCCAGTTCCCCTACAGGGTTCTACAATGAGCAGTTCTTC | CASSPTGFYNEQFF
TRBD2 | TRBJ2-7 | TRBV19 | NA | TGTGCCAGTAGTCCGGGAGGGCGGAGCGAGCAGTACTTC | CASSPGGRSEQYF
TRBD1 | TRBJ1-2 | TRBV6-5 | few | TGTGCCAGCAGTTATACGGACAGGGGAGATGGCTACACCTTC | CASSYTDRGDGYTF
NA | TRBJ1-1 | TRBV3-1/TRBV3-2 | NA | TGTGCCAGCAGCTCACACGTTGGCACTGAAGCTTTCTTT | CASSSHVGTEAFF
NA | TRBJ1-1 | TRBV6-1 | many | TGTGCCAGCAGTGAAGTCCGGTCGGCTGAAGCTTTCTTT | CASSEVRSAEAFF
NA | TRBJ1-6 | TRBV2 | NA | TGTGCAGAGCGGTCGGCGGATTATAATTCACCCCTCCACTTT | CAERSADYNSPLHF
NA | TRBJ2-7 | TRBV2 | once | TGTGCCAGCAGCCCCGGGTTCGAGCAGTACTTC | CASSPGFEQYF
TRBD2 | TRBJ2-5 | TRBV10-3 | NA | TGTGCCATCAGTGAAGGGGGACTAGCGGAAGAGACCCAGTACTTC | CAISEGGLAEETQYF
NA | TRBJ2-4 | TRBV28 | NA | TGTGCCAGCAGCGAAAGTTCGGGGGAGGCAGCCAAAAACATTCAGTACTTC | CASSESSGEAAKNIQYF
NA | TRBJ1-2 | TRBV2 | NA | TGTGCCAGCAGTGGGGACGGTAGGGACGGACTTAACTATGGCTACACCTTC | CASSGDGRDGLNYGYTF
TRBD1 | TRBJ2-1 | TRBV5-1 | NA | TGCGCCAGCAGCTTATTAATGACAGGGGGGAATGAGCAGTTCTTC | CASSLLMTGGNEQFF
TRBD1 | TRBJ2-3 | TRBV27 | NA | TGTGCCAGCAGTCCGTGGGCAGGGGGCAGAGGTAGCACAGATACGCAGTATTTT | CASSPWAGGRGSTDTQYF
NA | TRBJ2-1 | TRBV18 | NA | TGTGCCAGCTCCCAAGGGTGGGGCCACTCCTACAATGAGCAGTTCTTC | CASSQGWGHSYNEQFF
TRBD1 | TRBJ2-7 | TRBV3-1/TRBV3-2 | NA | TGTGCCAGCAGCACGGGACAGGGACCCTACGAGCAGTACTTC | CASSTGQGPYEQYF
NA | TRBJ2-2 | TRBV27 | NA | TGTGCCAGCAGTTTGGGTCCCGGGCTGCTCACCGGGGAGCTGTTTTTT | CASSLGPGLLTGELFF
NA | TRBJ2-6 | TRBV5-1 | NA | TGCGCCAGCAAACTCAGGGTCTCTGGGGCCAACGTCCTGACTTTC | CASKLRVSGANVLTF
NA | TRBJ2-3 | TRBV9 | once | TGTGCCAGCAGCGTAGGATCTAGCACAGATACGCAGTATTTT | CASSVGSSTDTQYF
NA | TRBJ2-3 | TRBV9 | NA | TGTGCCAGCAGCTACGCAGATACGCAGTATTTT | CASSYADTQYF
TRBD1 | TRBJ2-1 | TRBV10-2 | few | TGCGCCAGCTCGACAGGGGCCTACAATGAGCAGTTCTTC | CASSTGAYNEQFF
TRBD2 | TRBJ2-1 | TRBV10-3 | NA | TGTGCCATTAGCGGGACCGAAACCTACAATGAGCAGTTCTTC | CAISGTETYNEQFF
TRBD2 | TRBJ2-3 | TRBV5-1 | NA | TGCGCCAGCAGCAGGACTAGCGGGACCCTCACAGATACGCAGTATTTT | CASSRTSGTLTDTQYF
NA | TRBJ2-2 | TRBV7-2 | NA | TGTGCCAGCAGCTTAGCTCACTGGACGAACACCGGGGAGCTGTTTTTT | CASSLAHWTNTGELFF
NA | TRBJ1-1 | TRBV29-1 | many | TGCAGCGTACGCTTGAGGGCTGGGGACACTGAAGCTTTCTTT | CSVRLRAGDTEAFF
TRBD2 | TRBJ2-7 | TRBV19 | NA | TGTGCCAGTAGTGCGAGACTAGCGGGACTTAACTACGAGCAGTACTTC | CASSARLAGLNYEQYF
TRBD2 | TRBJ2-5 | TRBV27 | NA | TGTGCCAGCAGTTTAGAGCGGGAGCAAGAGACCCAGTACTTC | CASSLEREQETQYF
TRBD2 | TRBJ2-5 | TRBV14 | NA | TGTGCCAGCAGCCCCGCCGGGGGGGAGACCCAGTACTTC | CASSPAGGETQYF
NA | TRBJ1-2 | TRBV19 | NA | TGTGCCAGTAGTCCCGACAGCAACTATGGCTACACCTTC | CASSPDSNYGYTF
NA | TRBJ2-1 | TRBV12-5 | few | TGTGCTAGTGGTTTGGGGTCAACCTGGGACTCCCCTTACAATGAGCAGTTCTTC | CASGLGSTWDSPYNEQFF
NA | TRBJ2-1 | TRBV6-5 | NA | TGTGCCAGCAGTCTCAGGAGACCCTACAATGAGCAGTTCTTC | CASSLRRPYNEQFF
NA | TRBJ2-1 | TRBV19 | NA | TGTGCCAGTAGTATAGTCCGGGGACCGGGCCATGAGCAGTTCTTC | CASSIVRGPGHEQFF
NA | TRBJ2-7 | TRBV7-6 | few | TGTGCCAGCAGCCCCGGCACCGAGCAGTACTTC | CASSPGTEQYF
NA | TRBJ2-2 | TRBV11-3 | NA | TGTGCCAGCAGCTTAGAGCACACCGGGGAGCTGTTTTTT | CASSLEHTGELFF
NA | TRBJ2-3 | TRBV10-3 | NA | TGTGCCATCAGTGGCGCCGCAGATACGCAGTATTTT | CAISGAADTQYF
TRBD2 | TRBJ2-4 | TRBV6-5 | NA | TGTGCCAGCAGTTACTCTCCTAGCGGGGAAAACATTCAGTACTTC | CASSYSPSGENIQYF
NA | TRBJ2-5 | TRBV6-5 | few | TGTGCCAGTGGACGGGAGTATGTAGAGACCCAGTACTTC | CASGREYVETQYF
NA | TRBJ2-7 | TRBV2 | NA | TGTGCCAGCAGCACACAGGACAACTCCTACGAGCAGTACTTC | CASSTQDNSYEQYF
TRBD1 | TRBJ1-5 | TRBV19 | few | TGTGCCAGTAGTAAAGGGGACAGGGGGATCGATCAGCCCCAGCATTTT | CASSKGDRGIDQPQHF
NA | TRBJ2-7 | TRBV2 | many | TGTGCCAGCACAGTGGACGGATCCTACGAGCAGTACTTC | CASTVDGSYEQYF
NA | TRBJ2-5 | TRBV6-5 | NA | TGTGCCAGCAGGACCCGCGCGGGGCGAGGGGAGACCCAGTACTTC | CASRTRAGRGETQYF
TRBD2 | TRBJ2-5 | TRBV3-1/TRBV3-2 | NA | TGTGCCAGCAACCCCCGACTAGCGGGAGAGACCCAGTACTTC | CASNPRLAGETQYF
TRBD2 | TRBJ2-7 | TRBV4-2 | NA | TGTGCCAGCAGCCAACCCCGGACTAGCGGGGGTTACGAGCAGTACTTC | CASSQPRTSGGYEQYF
TRBD1 | TRBJ1-2 | TRBV11-2 | NA | TGTGCCAGCAGCTTAATCGGGACAGGGTTGTTGGATGGCTACACCTTC | CASSLIGTGLLDGYTF
NA | TRBJ1-2 | TRBV6-5 | NA | TGTGCCAGCAGTCCCGTGAACTATGGCTACACCTTC | CASSPVNYGYTF